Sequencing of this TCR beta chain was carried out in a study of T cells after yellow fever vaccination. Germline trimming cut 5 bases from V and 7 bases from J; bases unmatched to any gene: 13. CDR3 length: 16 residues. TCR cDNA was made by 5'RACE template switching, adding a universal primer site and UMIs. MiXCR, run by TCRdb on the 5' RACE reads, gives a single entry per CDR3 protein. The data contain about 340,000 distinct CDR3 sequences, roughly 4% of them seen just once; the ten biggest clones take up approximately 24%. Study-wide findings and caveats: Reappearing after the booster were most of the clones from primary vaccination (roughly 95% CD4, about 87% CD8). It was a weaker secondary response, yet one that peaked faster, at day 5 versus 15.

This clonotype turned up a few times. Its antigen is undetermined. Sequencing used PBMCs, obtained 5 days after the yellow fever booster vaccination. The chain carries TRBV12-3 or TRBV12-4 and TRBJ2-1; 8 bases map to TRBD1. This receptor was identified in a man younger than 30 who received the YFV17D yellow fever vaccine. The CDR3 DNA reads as TGTGCCAGCAGTATCCCCATCAGGACAGGGCGGAATGAGCAGTTCTTC. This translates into CASSIPIRTGRNEQFF.